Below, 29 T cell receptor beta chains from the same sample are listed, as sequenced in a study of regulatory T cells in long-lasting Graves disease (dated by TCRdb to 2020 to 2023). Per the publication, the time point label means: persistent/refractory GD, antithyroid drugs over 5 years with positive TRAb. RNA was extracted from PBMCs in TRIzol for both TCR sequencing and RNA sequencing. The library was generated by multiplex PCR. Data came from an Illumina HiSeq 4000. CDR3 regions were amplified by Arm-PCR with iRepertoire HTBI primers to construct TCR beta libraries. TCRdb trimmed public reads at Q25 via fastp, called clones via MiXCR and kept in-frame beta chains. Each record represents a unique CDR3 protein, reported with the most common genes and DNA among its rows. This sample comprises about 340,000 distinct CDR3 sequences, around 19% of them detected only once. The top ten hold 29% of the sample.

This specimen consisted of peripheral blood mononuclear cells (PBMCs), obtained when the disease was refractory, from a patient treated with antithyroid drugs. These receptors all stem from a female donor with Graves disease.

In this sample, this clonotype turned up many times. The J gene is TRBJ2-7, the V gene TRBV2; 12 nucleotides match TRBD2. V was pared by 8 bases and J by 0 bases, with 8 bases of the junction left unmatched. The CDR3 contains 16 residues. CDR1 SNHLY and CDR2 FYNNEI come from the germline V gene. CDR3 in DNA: TGTGCCAGCGGGGAGGCTAGCGGGAGGGCCTCCTACGAGCAGTACTTC. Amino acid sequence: CASGEASGRASYEQYF. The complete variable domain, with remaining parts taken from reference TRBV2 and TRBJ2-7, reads EPEVTQTPSHQVTQMGQEVILRCVPISNHLYFYWYRQILGQKVEFLVSFYNNEISEKSEIFDDQFSVERPDGSNFTLKIRSTKLEDSAMYFCASGEASGRASYEQYFGPGTRLTVT.

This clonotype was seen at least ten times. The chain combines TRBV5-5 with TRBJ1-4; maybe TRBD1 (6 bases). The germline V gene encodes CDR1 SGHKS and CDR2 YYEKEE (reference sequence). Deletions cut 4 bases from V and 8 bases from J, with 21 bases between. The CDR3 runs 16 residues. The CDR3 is CASSRNPGHKSEKLFF. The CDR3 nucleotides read TGTGCCAGCAGCAGAAACCCGGGACATAAGTCGGAAAAACTGTTTTTT.

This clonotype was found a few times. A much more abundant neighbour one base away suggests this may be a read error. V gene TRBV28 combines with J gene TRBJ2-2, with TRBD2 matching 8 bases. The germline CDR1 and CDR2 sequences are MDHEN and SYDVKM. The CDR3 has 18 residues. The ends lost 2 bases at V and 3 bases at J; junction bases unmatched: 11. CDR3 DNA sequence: TGTGCCAGCAGTTTACACTCCATCACGGGAGGGTACACCGGGGAGCTGTTTTTT. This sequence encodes CASSLHSITGGYTGELFF.

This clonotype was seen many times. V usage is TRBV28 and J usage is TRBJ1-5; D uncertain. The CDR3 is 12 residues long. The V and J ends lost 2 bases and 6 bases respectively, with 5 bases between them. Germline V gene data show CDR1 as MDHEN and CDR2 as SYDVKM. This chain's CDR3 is CASSLTVQPQHF. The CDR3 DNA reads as TGTGCCAGCAGTTTAACTGTTCAGCCCCAGCATTTT. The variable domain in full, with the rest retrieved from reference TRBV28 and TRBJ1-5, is DVKVTQSSRYLVKRTGEKVFLECVQDMDHENMFWYRQDPGLGLRLIYFSYDVKMKEKGDIPEGYSVSREKKERFSLILESASTNQTSMYLCASSLTVQPQHFGDGTRLSIL.

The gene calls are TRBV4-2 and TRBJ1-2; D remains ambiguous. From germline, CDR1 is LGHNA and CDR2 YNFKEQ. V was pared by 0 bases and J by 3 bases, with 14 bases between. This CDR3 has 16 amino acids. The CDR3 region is CASSQDLGFKDYGYTF. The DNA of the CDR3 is TGTGCCAGCAGCCAAGATCTTGGGTTTAAGGACTATGGCTACACCTTC.

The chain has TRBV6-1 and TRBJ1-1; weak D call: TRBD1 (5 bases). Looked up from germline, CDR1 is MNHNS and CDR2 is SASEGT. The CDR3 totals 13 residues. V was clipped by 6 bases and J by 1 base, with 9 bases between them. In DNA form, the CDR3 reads TGTGCCAGCAGGGACACCGAGAACACTGAAGCTTTCTTT. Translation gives CASRDTENTEAFF.

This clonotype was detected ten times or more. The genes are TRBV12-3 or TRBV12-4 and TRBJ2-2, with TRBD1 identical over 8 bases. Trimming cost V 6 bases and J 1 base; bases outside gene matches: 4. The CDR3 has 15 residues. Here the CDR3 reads CASRRTGKNTGELFF. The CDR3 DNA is TGTGCCAGCAGACGGACAGGGAAGAACACCGGGGAGCTGTTTTTT.

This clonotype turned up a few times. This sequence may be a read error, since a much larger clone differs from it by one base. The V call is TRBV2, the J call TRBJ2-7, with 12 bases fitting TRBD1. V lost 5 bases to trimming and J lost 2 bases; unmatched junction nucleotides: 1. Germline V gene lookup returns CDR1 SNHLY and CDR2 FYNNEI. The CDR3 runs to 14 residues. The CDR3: CASSWDRGPYEQYF. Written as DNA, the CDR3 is TGTGCCAGCAGTTGGGACAGGGGGCCCTACGAGCAGTACTTC.

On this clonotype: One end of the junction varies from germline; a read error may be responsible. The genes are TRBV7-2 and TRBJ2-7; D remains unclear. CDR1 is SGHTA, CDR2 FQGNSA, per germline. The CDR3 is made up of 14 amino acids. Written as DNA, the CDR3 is TGTGCCAGCAGCGCCGGACGGAGCTCCTACGAGCAGTGCTTC. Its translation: CASSAGRSSYEQCF.

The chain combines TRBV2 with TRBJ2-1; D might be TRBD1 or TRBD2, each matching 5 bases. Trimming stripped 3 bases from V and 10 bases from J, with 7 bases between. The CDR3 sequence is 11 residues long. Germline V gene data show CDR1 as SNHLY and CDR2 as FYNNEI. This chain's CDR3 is CASSDWDEQFF. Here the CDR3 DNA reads TGTGCCAGCAGTGACTGGGACGAGCAGTTCTTC.

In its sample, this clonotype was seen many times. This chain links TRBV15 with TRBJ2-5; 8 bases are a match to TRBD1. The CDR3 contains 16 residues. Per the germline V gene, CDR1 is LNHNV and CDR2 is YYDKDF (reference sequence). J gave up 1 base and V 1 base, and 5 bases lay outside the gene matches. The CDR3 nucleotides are TGTGCCACCAGCAGAGTAGACAGGGGTGGCCAAGAGACCCAGTACTTC. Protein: CATSRVDRGGQETQYF.

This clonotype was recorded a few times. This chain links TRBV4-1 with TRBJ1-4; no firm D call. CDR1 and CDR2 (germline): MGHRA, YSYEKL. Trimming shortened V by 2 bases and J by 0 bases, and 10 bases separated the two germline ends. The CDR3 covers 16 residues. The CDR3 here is CASSQNRGTTNEKLFF. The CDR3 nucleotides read TGCGCCAGCAGCCAAAATCGAGGAACAACTAATGAAAAACTGTTTTTT.

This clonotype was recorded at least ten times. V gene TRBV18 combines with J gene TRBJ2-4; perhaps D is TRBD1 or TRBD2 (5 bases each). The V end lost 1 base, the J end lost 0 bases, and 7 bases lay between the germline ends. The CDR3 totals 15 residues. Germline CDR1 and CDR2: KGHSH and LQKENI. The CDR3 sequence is CASSPLGVAKNIQYF. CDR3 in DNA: TGTGCCAGCTCACCACTGGGGGTAGCCAAAAACATTCAGTACTTC.

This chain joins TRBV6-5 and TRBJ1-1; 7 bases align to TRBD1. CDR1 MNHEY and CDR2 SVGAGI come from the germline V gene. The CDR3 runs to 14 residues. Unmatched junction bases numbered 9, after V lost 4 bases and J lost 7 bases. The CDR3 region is CASSSDREFYEAFF. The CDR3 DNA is TGTGCCAGCAGTTCCGACAGGGAGTTCTATGAAGCTTTCTTT.

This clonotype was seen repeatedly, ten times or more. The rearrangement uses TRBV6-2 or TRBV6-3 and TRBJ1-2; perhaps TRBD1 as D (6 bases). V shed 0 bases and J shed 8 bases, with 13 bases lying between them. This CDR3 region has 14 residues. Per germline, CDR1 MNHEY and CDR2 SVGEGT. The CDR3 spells CASSYSTGRGGYTF. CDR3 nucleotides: TGTGCCAGCAGTTACTCGACAGGTCGAGGGGGCTACACCTTC.

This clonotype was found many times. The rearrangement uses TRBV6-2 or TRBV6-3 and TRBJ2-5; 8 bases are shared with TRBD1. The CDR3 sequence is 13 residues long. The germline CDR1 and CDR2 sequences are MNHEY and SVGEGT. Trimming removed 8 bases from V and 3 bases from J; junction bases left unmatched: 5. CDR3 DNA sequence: TGTGCCAGCTATCAGGGGGCGAAAGAGACCCAGTACTTC. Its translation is CASYQGAKETQYF.

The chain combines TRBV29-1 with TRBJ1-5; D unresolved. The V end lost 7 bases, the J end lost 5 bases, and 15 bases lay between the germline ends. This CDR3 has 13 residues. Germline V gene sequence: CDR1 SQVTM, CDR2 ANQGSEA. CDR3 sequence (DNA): TGCAGCGCCTTGCTCGGACCGTATCAGCCCCAGCATTTT. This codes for CSALLGPYQPQHF.

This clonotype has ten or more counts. CDR3 sequence (DNA): TGTGCCACCAGTGACGCCTGGGGTAATCAGCCCCAGCATTTT. Protein: CATSDAWGNQPQHF. The gene calls are TRBV24-1 and TRBJ1-5; D not certain. Germline CDR1 reads KGHDR; CDR2 reads SFDVKD. The CDR3 length is 14 residues. Between the trimmed V and J ends, which lost 4 bases and 4 bases, there was a span of 10 bases.

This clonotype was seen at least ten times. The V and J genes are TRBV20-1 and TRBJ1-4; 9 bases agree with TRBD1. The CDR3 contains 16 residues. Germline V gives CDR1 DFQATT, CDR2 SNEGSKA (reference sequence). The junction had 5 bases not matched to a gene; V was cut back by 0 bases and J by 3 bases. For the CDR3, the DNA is TGCAGTGCTAGAGACCCACAGGGGGCGGCTAATGAAAAACTGTTTTTT. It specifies CSARDPQGAANEKLFF.

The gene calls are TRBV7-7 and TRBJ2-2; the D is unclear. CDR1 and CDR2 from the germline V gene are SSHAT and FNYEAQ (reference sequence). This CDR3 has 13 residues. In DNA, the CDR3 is TGTGCTAGCCGTCCAGGGAACACCGGGGAGCTGTTTTTT. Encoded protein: CASRPGNTGELFF.

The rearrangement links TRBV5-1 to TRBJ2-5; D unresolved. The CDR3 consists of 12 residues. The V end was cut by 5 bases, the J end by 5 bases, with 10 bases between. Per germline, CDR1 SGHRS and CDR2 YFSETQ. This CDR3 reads CASRRTWETQYF. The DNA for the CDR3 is TGCGCCAGCAGAAGAACATGGGAGACCCAGTACTTC.

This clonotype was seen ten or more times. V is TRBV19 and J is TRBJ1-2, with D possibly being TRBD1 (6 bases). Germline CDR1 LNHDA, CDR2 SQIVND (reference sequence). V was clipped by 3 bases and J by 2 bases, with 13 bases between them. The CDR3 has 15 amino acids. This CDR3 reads CASSITGTGNYGYTF. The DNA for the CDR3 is TGTGCCAGTAGTATTACAGGGACGGGGAACTATGGCTACACCTTC.

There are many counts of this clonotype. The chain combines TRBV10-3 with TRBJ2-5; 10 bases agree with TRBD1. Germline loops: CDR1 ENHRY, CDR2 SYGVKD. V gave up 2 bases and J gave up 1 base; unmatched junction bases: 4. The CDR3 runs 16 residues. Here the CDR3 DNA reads TGTGCCATCAGTGAGCCGGACAGGGGGACCCAAGAGACCCAGTACTTC. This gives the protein CAISEPDRGTQETQYF.

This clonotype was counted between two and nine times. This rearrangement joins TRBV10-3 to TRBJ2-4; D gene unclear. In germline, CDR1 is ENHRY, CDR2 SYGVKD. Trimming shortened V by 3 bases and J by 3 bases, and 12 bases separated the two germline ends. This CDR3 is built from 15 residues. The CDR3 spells CAISDSVSGKNIQYF. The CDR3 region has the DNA TGTGCCATCAGTGATTCCGTCTCCGGCAAAAACATTCAGTACTTC.

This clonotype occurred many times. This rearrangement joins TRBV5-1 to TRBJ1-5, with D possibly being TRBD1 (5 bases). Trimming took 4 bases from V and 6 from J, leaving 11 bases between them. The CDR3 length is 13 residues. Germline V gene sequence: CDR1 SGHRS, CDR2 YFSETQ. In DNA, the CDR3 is TGCGCCAGCAGCCGCGCTCAGGGTCAGCCCCAGCATTTT. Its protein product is CASSRAQGQPQHF. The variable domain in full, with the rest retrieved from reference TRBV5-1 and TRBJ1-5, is KAGVTQTPRYLIKTRGQQVTLSCSPISGHRSVSWYQQTPGQGLQFLFEYFSETQRNKGNFPGRFSGRQFSNSRSEMNVSTLELGDSALYLCASSRAQGQPQHFGDGTRLSIL.

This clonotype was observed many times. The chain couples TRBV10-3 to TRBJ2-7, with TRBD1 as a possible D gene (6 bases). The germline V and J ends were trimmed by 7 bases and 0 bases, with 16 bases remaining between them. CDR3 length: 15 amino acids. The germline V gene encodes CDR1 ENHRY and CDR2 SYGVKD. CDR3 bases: TGTGCCATCACCTCCGGCAGGGGTAGCTCCTACGAGCAGTACTTC. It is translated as CAITSGRGSSYEQYF.

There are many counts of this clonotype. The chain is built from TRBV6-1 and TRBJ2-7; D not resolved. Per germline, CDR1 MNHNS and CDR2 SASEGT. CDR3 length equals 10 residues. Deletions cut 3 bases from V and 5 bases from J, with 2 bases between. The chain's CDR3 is CASSENEQYF. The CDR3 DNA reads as TGTGCCAGCAGTGAGAACGAGCAGTACTTC.

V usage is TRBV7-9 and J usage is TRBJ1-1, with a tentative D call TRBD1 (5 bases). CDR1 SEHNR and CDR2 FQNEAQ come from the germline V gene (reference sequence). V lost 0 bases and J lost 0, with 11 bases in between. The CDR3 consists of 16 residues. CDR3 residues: CASSLAQTALNTEAFF. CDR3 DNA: TGTGCCAGCAGCTTAGCGCAGACAGCATTGAACACTGAAGCTTTCTTT.

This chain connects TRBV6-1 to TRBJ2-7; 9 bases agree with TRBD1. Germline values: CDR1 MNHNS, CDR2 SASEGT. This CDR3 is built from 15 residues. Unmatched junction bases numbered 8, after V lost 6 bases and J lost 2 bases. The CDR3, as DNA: TGTGCCAGCAGAGAGGGACGACAGGGGGCCTACGAGCAGTACTTC. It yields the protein CASREGRQGAYEQYF.